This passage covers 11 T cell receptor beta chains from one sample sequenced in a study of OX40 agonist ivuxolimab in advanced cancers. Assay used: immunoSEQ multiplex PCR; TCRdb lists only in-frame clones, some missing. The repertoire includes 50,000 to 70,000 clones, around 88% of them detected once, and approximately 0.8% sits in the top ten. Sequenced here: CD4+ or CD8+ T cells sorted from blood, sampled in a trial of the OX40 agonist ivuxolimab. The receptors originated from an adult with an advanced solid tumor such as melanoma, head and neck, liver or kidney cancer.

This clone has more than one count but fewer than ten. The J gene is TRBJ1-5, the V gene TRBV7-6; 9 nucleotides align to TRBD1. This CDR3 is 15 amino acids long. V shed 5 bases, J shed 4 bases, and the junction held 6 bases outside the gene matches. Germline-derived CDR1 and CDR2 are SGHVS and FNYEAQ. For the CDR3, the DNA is TGTGCCAGCAGCGCAACAGGGGGCGGAAATCAGCCCCAGCATTTT. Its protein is CASSATGGGNQPQHF.

The CDR3 DNA reads as TGTGCCAGCAGCTTGGAACGGCCTGCAAACTATGGCTACACCTTC. Translation gives CASSLERPANYGYTF. The rearrangement joins TRBV5-4 to TRBJ1-2, with D hard to call. There are 15 residues in the CDR3. Trimming stripped 0 bases from V and 2 bases from J, with 11 bases between. Germline CDR1 reads SGHNT; CDR2 reads YYREEE (reference sequence).

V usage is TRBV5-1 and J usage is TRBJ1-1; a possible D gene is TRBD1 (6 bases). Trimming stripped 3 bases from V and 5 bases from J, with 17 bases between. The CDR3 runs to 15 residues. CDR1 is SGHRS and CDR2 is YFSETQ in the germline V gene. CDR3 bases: TGCGCCAGCAGCTGGGACACTACGGAAGGGACTGAAGCTTTCTTT. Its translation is CASSWDTTEGTEAFF.

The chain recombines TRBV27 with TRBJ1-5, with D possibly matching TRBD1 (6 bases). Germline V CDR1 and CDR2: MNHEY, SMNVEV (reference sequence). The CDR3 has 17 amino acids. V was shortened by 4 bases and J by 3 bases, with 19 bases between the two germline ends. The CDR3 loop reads CASSSRGGDLYNQPQHF. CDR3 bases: TGTGCCAGCAGTTCCAGGGGAGGTGATTTGTACAATCAGCCCCAGCATTTT.

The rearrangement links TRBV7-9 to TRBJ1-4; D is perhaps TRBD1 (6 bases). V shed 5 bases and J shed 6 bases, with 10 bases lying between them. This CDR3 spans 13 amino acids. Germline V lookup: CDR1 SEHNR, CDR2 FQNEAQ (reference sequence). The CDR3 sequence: CASSPGADEKLFF. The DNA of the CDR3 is TGTGCCAGCAGCCCGGGGGCGGATGAAAAACTGTTTTTT.

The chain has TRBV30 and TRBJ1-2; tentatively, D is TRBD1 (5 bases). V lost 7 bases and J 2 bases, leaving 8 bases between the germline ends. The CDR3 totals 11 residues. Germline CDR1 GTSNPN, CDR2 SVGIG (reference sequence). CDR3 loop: CAFKGNYGYTF. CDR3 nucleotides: TGTGCCTTTAAGGGGAACTATGGCTACACCTTC.

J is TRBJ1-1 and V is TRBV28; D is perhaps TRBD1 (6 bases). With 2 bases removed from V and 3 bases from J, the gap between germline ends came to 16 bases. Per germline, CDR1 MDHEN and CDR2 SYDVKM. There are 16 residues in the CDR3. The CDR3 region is CASSLGLTGGYTEAFF. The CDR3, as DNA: TGTGCCAGCAGTTTAGGTCTGACAGGAGGATACACTGAAGCTTTCTTT. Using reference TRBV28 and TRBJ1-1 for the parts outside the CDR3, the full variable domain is DVKVTQSSRYLVKRTGEKVFLECVQDMDHENMFWYRQDPGLGLRLIYFSYDVKMKEKGDIPEGYSVSREKKERFSLILESASTNQTSMYLCASSLGLTGGYTEAFFGQGTRLTVV.

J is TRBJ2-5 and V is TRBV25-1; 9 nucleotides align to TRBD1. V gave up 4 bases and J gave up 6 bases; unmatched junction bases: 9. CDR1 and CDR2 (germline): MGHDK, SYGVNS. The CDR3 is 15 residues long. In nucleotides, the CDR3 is TGTGCCAGCAGTGCCGCCGGGACAGGGTTGAAGACCCAGTACTTC. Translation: CASSAAGTGLKTQYF.

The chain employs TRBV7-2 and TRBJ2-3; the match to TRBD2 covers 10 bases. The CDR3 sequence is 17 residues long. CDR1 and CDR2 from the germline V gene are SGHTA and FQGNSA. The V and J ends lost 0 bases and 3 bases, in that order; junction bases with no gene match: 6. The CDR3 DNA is TGTGCCAGCAGCTTAGCGGAAGCGGGAGGGCCTACAGATACGCAGTATTTT. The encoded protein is CASSLAEAGGPTDTQYF.

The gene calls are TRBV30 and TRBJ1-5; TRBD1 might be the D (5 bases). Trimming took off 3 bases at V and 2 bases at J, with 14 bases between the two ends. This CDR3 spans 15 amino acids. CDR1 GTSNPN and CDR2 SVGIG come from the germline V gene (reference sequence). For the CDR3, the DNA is TGTGCCTGGAGCGGAGGGGTTTGGGGCAATCAGCCCCAGCATTTT. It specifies CAWSGGVWGNQPQHF.

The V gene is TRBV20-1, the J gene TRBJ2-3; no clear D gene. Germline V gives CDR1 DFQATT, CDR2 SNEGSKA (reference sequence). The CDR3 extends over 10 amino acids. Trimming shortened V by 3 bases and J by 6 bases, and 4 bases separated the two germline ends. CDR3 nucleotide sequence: TGCAGTGCTAGCTTGGATACGCAGTATTTT. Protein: CSASLDTQYF.